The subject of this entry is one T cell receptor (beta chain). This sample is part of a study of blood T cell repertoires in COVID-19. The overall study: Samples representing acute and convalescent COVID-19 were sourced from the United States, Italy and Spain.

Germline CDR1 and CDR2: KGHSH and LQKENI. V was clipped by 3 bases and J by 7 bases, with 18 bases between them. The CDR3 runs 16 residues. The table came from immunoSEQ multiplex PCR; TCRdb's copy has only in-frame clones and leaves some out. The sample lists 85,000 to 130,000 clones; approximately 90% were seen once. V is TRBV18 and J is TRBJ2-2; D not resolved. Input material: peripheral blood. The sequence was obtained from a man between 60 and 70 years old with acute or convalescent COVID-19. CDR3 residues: CASSPWSQSEIGELFF. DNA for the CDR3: TGTGCCAGCTCACCTTGGTCGCAGTCGGAGATCGGGGAGCTGTTTTTT.